This T cell receptor (beta chain) came from a study of technical replicates of blood from four donors. V was pared by 0 bases and J by 6 bases, with 8 bases of the junction left unmatched. The CDR3 spans 17 residues. Germline V CDR1 and CDR2: MGHRA, YSYEKL. Libraries were prepared by immunoSEQ multiplex PCR; TCRdb keeps only in-frame clonotypes and omits some of them. This table has about 95,000 clones, roughly 95% appearing once. The sequenced sample consisted of T cells isolated from PBMCs. The sequence was collected from a human donor in good health. The chain employs TRBV4-1 and TRBJ2-2; 9 bases align to TRBD1. CDR3 region: CASSQDRDRVLSGELFF. DNA for the CDR3: TGCGCCAGCAGCCAAGATCGGGACAGGGTATTATCCGGGGAGCTGTTTTTT.